This T cell receptor (beta chain) was identified in a study of blood T cells in healthy people across ages (dated by TCRdb to the mid-2010s). About the investigation overall: In model experiments, template switching captured about one uniquely barcoded TCR beta cDNA molecule for every two T cells. Using deep sequencing normalized with unique cDNA molecular identifiers, the study measured how TCR beta repertoire diversity changes with age. The donors were split into four age groups: young (average about 15 years), middle-aged (around 40), aged (about 56) and long-lived (approximately 89). Donors of different ages were randomly distributed across sequencing lanes to avoid experimental bias. Using the same blood draw, the study looked at two additional independent replicas of 1 million unique cDNA reads for two donors, one aged 18 to 30 and the other aged 80 or older.

Beyond this particular receptor, the publication reports: As age increased, observed TCR beta diversity per million T cells dropped in a roughly linear way, and a significant reduction was already evident by age roughly 40. Estimates of total diversity from one million sequenced T cells were regarded as lower bounds and underestimates. Compared with the aged group, the long-lived group had more naive CD4+ T cells, fewer expanded clones and increased TCR diversity, a pattern suggesting age selection. Donor CMV infection status was unknown, potentially confounding age-related changes in expanded clonotypes. Because profiling used bulk unsorted PBMCs, naive and antigen-experienced compartments could not be compared conclusively. There was a strong correlation between observed TCR beta diversity and the percentage of naive T cells measured by flow cytometry.

A few counts support this clonotype. This receptor's antigen is unknown. No base quality information exists; no much larger clone differs at one position. Donors were approximately 42 systemically healthy Caucasian individuals from Russia aged roughly 6 to 100 years. Each donor gave about 9.2 milliliters of peripheral blood, drawn into EDTA-treated Vacutainer tubes. Ficoll-Paque density-gradient centrifugation was used to isolate PBMCs, with at least 6.5 million per sample. Total RNA, at least 6 micrograms per sample, was extracted from PBMCs with Trizol reagent. For every donor, flow cytometry on a PBMC aliquot measured the percentage of naive CD45RAhigh/CD27high T cells. Library creation used 5' RACE. TCRdb names Illumina HiSeq 2500 as the instrument used. The second PCR ran for about 7 to 11 cycles and used a J-beta primer mix along with a sample-barcoded 5' primer. A template-switch 5' adaptor carrying 12 random nucleotides introduced a unique molecular identifier onto each TCR beta cDNA molecule. Each sample yielded at least 3 million CDR3-containing paired-end reads. First-strand cDNA was synthesized from all RNA with the Mint cDNA synthesis kit, primed by a TRBC-specific oligonucleotide. All cDNA was treated with uracil-DNA glycosylase and then went through a first 18-cycle PCR with the universal primers M1SS and BC2_uni_R. As for the original processing: For normalization, 1 million high-quality reads were randomly selected from each sample, with every read carrying a distinct molecular identifier. Instead of being binned into consensus sequences, reads that shared molecular identifiers were thrown out. CDR3 identification, clonotype clustering and error correction used MiTCR with a Q25 quality threshold and the strictest error-elimination algorithm. A nonparametric unseen species model with Euler transformation was used to estimate a lower bound on total TCR beta diversity. The public reads were quality trimmed at Q25 with fastp and then assembled into clones with MiXCR by TCRdb, keeping productive beta chains. Under each unique CDR3 protein, matching rows form one entry showing the most common genes and DNA. The V and J calls follow TCRdb's processing rather than the paper's. The sample contains around 800,000 distinct CDR3 sequences, about 47% of them found a single time. The ten top clones hold 15% to 20% of the sample.

The germline V gene (reference sequence) provides CDR1 SEHNR and CDR2 FQNEAQ. Taken from cysteine to phenylalanine, the CDR3 has 14 residues. Only the CDR3 region is kept as DNA, spanning 42 bases read in frame from base 1. V and J lose 4 bases and 4 bases, and a span of 8 bases separates them. The sequence is built from TRBV7-9 and TRBJ2-6; the D gene identity is not certain. The sequence was collected from a man older than 75 in good health. Specimen: blood. The bases are TGTGCCAGCAGCTCTTTACAGGGGGCCAACGTCCTGACTTTC. It translates to CASSSLQGANVLTF. The variable domain in full, with residues beyond the CDR3 obtained from the reference TRBV7-9 and TRBJ2-6 genes, is DTGVSQNPRHKITKRGQNVTFRCDPISEHNRLYWYRQTLGQGPEFLTYFQNEAQLEKSRLLSDRFSAERPKGSFSTLEIQRTEQGDSAMYLCASSSLQGANVLTFGAGSRLTVL.